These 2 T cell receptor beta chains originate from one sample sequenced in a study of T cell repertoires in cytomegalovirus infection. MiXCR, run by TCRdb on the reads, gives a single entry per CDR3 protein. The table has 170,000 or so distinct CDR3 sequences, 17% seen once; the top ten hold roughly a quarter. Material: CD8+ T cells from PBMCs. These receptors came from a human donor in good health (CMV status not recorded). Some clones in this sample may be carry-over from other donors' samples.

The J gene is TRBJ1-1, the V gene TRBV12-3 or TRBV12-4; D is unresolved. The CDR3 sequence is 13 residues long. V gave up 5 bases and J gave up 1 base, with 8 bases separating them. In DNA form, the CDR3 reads TGTGCCAGCAGTGCCCACAGGAACACTGAAGCTTTCTTT. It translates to CASSAHRNTEAFF.

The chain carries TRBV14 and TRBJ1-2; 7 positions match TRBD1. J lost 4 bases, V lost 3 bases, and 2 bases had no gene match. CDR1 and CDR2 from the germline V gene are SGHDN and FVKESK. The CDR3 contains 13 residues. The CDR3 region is CASSHYRGYGYTF. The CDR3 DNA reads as TGTGCCAGCAGCCATTACAGGGGCTATGGCTACACCTTC.